The rows below give T cell receptor beta chains drawn from one sample of a study of blood T cell repertoires in COVID-19. Using immunoSEQ multiplex PCR, the repertoire was profiled, and TCRdb retains in-frame clones only, with some absent. Among approximately 160,000 clones listed, roughly 86% were seen once. The specimen sequenced was peripheral blood. The receptors were sampled from a man aged 55 to 70 with COVID-19, enrolled during active disease. Each CDR3 is given with its conserved first and last residue. A D gene is named only where the DNA matches it firmly. Clone size is stated in some rows and not others, as once, few, many or a class when expanded.

d_gene: TRBD1
j_gene: TRBJ1-2
abundance: -
v_gene: TRBV24-1
CDR3nt: TGTGCCACCAGTGATCCCAGGGGGCCCTATGGCTACACCTTC
CDR3aa: CATSDPRGPYGYTF

d_gene: -
j_gene: TRBJ2-7
abundance: -
v_gene: TRBV5-1
CDR3nt: TGCGCCAGCAGCATGACTGGGGCCAGCTCCTACGAGCAGTACTTC
CDR3aa: CASSMTGASSYEQYF

d_gene: TRBD1
j_gene: TRBJ2-7
abundance: -
v_gene: TRBV6-6
CDR3nt: TGTGCCAGCAGTCCGACAGGGAGCTACGAGCAGTACTTC
CDR3aa: CASSPTGSYEQYF

d_gene: -
j_gene: TRBJ2-6
abundance: -
v_gene: TRBV5-4
CDR3nt: TGTGCCAGCAGCTTGGCAGGAATGTTTGCTGGGGCCAACGTCCTGACTTTC
CDR3aa: CASSLAGMFAGANVLTF

d_gene: TRBD1
j_gene: TRBJ1-1
abundance: -
v_gene: TRBV20-1
CDR3nt: TGCAGTGCTAGTCGACAGGGGACTGAAGCTTTCTTT
CDR3aa: CSASRQGTEAFF

d_gene: TRBD1
j_gene: TRBJ1-1
abundance: -
v_gene: TRBV2
CDR3nt: TGTGCCAGCAGTCTGAGTAGGGACAGGCTAGGGGGGAACACTGAAGCTTTCTTT
CDR3aa: CASSLSRDRLGGNTEAFF

d_gene: -
j_gene: TRBJ1-5
abundance: -
v_gene: TRBV7-8
CDR3nt: TGTGCCAGCAGCTTAGGAGTATGGCCAGAGGATCAGCCCCAGCATTTT
CDR3aa: CASSLGVWPEDQPQHF

d_gene: -
j_gene: TRBJ2-7
abundance: -
v_gene: TRBV30
CDR3nt: TGTGCCTGGAGGGCTGGGCCGGGGGAGCAGTACTTC
CDR3aa: CAWRAGPGEQYF

d_gene: TRBD2
j_gene: TRBJ2-3
abundance: -
v_gene: TRBV30
CDR3nt: TGTGCCTGGAGTGATGTGTGGGAGGGCCGGCTCGCTACGCAGTATTTT
CDR3aa: CAWSDVWEGRLATQYF

d_gene: -
j_gene: TRBJ1-2
abundance: -
v_gene: TRBV4-3
CDR3nt: TGCGCCAGCAGCCTAGAAGTCGGAGGGCCCAACTATGGCTACACCTTC
CDR3aa: CASSLEVGGPNYGYTF

d_gene: TRBD2
j_gene: TRBJ2-1
abundance: -
v_gene: TRBV6-2/TRBV6-3
CDR3nt: TGTGCCAGCAGTTATACTAGCGGGGTATACAATGAGCAGTTCTTC
CDR3aa: CASSYTSGVYNEQFF

d_gene: TRBD2
j_gene: TRBJ2-7
abundance: -
v_gene: TRBV28
CDR3nt: TGTGCCAGCAGTTCCCCCCAACTAGCGGGGGACGAGCAGTACTTC
CDR3aa: CASSSPQLAGDEQYF

d_gene: -
j_gene: TRBJ2-6
abundance: -
v_gene: TRBV7-2
CDR3nt: TGTGCCAGCAGCGTATCTCAGGGTTTCTCTGGGGCCAACGTCCTGACTTTC
CDR3aa: CASSVSQGFSGANVLTF

d_gene: -
j_gene: TRBJ1-2
abundance: few
v_gene: TRBV28
CDR3nt: TGTGCCAGCAGTATAAACTTAAACTATGGCTACACCTTC
CDR3aa: CASSINLNYGYTF

d_gene: -
j_gene: TRBJ2-7
abundance: -
v_gene: TRBV7-9
CDR3nt: TGTGCCAGCAGCCCCCCGACGGGGTTCTCCTACGAGCAGTACTTC
CDR3aa: CASSPPTGFSYEQYF

d_gene: -
j_gene: TRBJ1-1
abundance: -
v_gene: TRBV27
CDR3nt: TGTGCCAGCAGTCCCGAGACAGTTCCGAACACTGAAGCTTTCTTT
CDR3aa: CASSPETVPNTEAFF

d_gene: TRBD1
j_gene: TRBJ1-5
abundance: -
v_gene: TRBV6-2/TRBV6-3
CDR3nt: TGTGCCAGCAGTTACTCGGCCCCAGGGGGGAGCAATCAGCCCCAGCATTTT
CDR3aa: CASSYSAPGGSNQPQHF

d_gene: TRBD1
j_gene: TRBJ2-1
abundance: -
v_gene: TRBV24-1
CDR3nt: TGTGCCACCAGTGGTCTTATACAGGGGGTCGCGGTTAATGAGCAGTTCTTC
CDR3aa: CATSGLIQGVAVNEQFF

d_gene: -
j_gene: TRBJ1-6
abundance: -
v_gene: TRBV6-2/TRBV6-3
CDR3nt: TGTGCCAGCAGTTACGGGAGACTAAATTCACCCCTCCACTTT
CDR3aa: CASSYGRLNSPLHF

d_gene: TRBD1
j_gene: TRBJ1-2
abundance: once
v_gene: TRBV6-5
CDR3nt: TGTGCCAGCAGTAATCAGGGGGGTGGCTACACCTTC
CDR3aa: CASSNQGGGYTF

d_gene: -
j_gene: TRBJ1-1
abundance: -
v_gene: TRBV27
CDR3nt: TGTGCCAGCAGTCCGGAGTGGAGTGGGTCTGAAGCTTTCTTT
CDR3aa: CASSPEWSGSEAFF

d_gene: -
j_gene: TRBJ2-3
abundance: -
v_gene: TRBV5-1
CDR3nt: TGCGCCAGCAGCTGGACCACGGACTACTCTGGGGGTATGGCGCAGTATTTT
CDR3aa: CASSWTTDYSGGMAQYF

d_gene: -
j_gene: TRBJ2-4
abundance: -
v_gene: TRBV11-3
CDR3nt: TGTGCCAGCAGCTTACTGTCTCTAGCCAAAAACATTCAGTACTTC
CDR3aa: CASSLLSLAKNIQYF

d_gene: -
j_gene: TRBJ1-6
abundance: -
v_gene: TRBV6-6
CDR3nt: TGTGCCAGCAGTTACTCCGAGCCTAATTCACCCCTCCACTTT
CDR3aa: CASSYSEPNSPLHF

d_gene: -
j_gene: TRBJ2-1
abundance: -
v_gene: TRBV19
CDR3nt: TGTGCCAGTAATGAAGGGGCGTTGAGGAATGAGCAGTTCTTC
CDR3aa: CASNEGALRNEQFF

d_gene: -
j_gene: TRBJ1-3
abundance: -
v_gene: TRBV5-3
CDR3nt: TGTGCCAGAAGCCTACGTGGCAGGTCCACTGGAAACACCATATATTTT
CDR3aa: CARSLRGRSTGNTIYF

d_gene: -
j_gene: TRBJ1-3
abundance: few
v_gene: TRBV29-1
CDR3nt: TGCAGCGTCGACGACCGGGTGGCAGGAAACACCATATATTTT
CDR3aa: CSVDDRVAGNTIYF

d_gene: -
j_gene: TRBJ2-4
abundance: -
v_gene: TRBV5-6
CDR3nt: TGTGCCAGCAGCTTGGTGAGGGGGCGGGACCGAAAAAACATTCAGTACTTC
CDR3aa: CASSLVRGRDRKNIQYF

d_gene: -
j_gene: TRBJ2-1
abundance: -
v_gene: TRBV28
CDR3nt: TGTGCCAGCAGTTCCCCTGGGGGGGGGCCCTACAATGAGCAGTTCTTC
CDR3aa: CASSSPGGGPYNEQFF

d_gene: -
j_gene: TRBJ2-7
abundance: -
v_gene: TRBV18
CDR3nt: TGTGCCAGCTCACGAGACTCGGACTCCTACGAGCAGTACTTC
CDR3aa: CASSRDSDSYEQYF

d_gene: TRBD1
j_gene: TRBJ1-2
abundance: -
v_gene: TRBV7-9
CDR3nt: TGTGCCAGCAGCTTATATGAGGGGGCGCGTACCAACTATGGCTACACCTTC
CDR3aa: CASSLYEGARTNYGYTF

d_gene: -
j_gene: TRBJ2-1
abundance: -
v_gene: TRBV3-1/TRBV3-2
CDR3nt: TGTGCCAGCAGCCGGGACCCGACCGCGGGGGAGCAGTTCTTC
CDR3aa: CASSRDPTAGEQFF

d_gene: TRBD1
j_gene: TRBJ1-4
abundance: -
v_gene: TRBV5-8
CDR3nt: TGTGCCAGCAGCTTGGCCGGGACAGCGAATGAAAAACTGTTTTTT
CDR3aa: CASSLAGTANEKLFF

d_gene: TRBD2
j_gene: TRBJ2-3
abundance: -
v_gene: TRBV18
CDR3nt: TGTGCCAGCTCACCACCGGCGGGAGGGCCTCTGGGCACAGATACGCAGTATTTT
CDR3aa: CASSPPAGGPLGTDTQYF

d_gene: TRBD1
j_gene: TRBJ1-2
abundance: -
v_gene: TRBV6-4
CDR3nt: TGTGCCAGCAGTGATGTGCTTGGAACAGGGGCGTTCACCTTC
CDR3aa: CASSDVLGTGAFTF

d_gene: -
j_gene: TRBJ1-3
abundance: -
v_gene: TRBV5-1
CDR3nt: TGCGCCAGTAGGCAACAGGGTGAAAGAAACACCATATATTTT
CDR3aa: CASRQQGERNTIYF

d_gene: -
j_gene: TRBJ1-1
abundance: -
v_gene: TRBV2
CDR3nt: TGTGCCACTCAAAACGACAGGAACACTGAAGCTTTCTTT
CDR3aa: CATQNDRNTEAFF

d_gene: -
j_gene: TRBJ1-2
abundance: -
v_gene: TRBV10-3
CDR3nt: TGTGCCATCAGAAGAGGGGGGGAAGGGAGGTATGGCTACACCTTC
CDR3aa: CAIRRGGEGRYGYTF

d_gene: -
j_gene: TRBJ1-1
abundance: -
v_gene: TRBV6-5
CDR3nt: TGTGCCAGCAGTCAAAACCGGAGGGCTTTCTTT
CDR3aa: CASSQNRRAFF

d_gene: -
j_gene: TRBJ1-1
abundance: -
v_gene: TRBV2
CDR3nt: TGTGCCAGCAGCGCGATAAACACTGAAGCTTTCTTT
CDR3aa: CASSAINTEAFF

d_gene: -
j_gene: TRBJ1-3
abundance: -
v_gene: TRBV5-8
CDR3nt: TGTGCCAGCACCACCCGGACAGCCTCTGGAAACACCATATATTTT
CDR3aa: CASTTRTASGNTIYF

d_gene: TRBD1
j_gene: TRBJ1-1
abundance: -
v_gene: TRBV27
CDR3nt: TGTGCCAGCAGTTTGGGACAGGGGGCGACAGCTTTCTTT
CDR3aa: CASSLGQGATAFF

d_gene: -
j_gene: TRBJ2-7
abundance: -
v_gene: TRBV6-2/TRBV6-3
CDR3nt: TGTGCCAGCAGTCCCTCACAAAGATGGTCCTACGAGCAGTACTTC
CDR3aa: CASSPSQRWSYEQYF

d_gene: TRBD1
j_gene: TRBJ1-5
abundance: -
v_gene: TRBV28
CDR3nt: TGTGCCAGCAGCCTCCCTGGGACAGGGGTCGACTTTAGTAGCAATCAGCCCCAGCATTTT
CDR3aa: CASSLPGTGVDFSSNQPQHF

d_gene: -
j_gene: TRBJ1-6
abundance: -
v_gene: TRBV19
CDR3nt: TGTGCCAGTACCACCGGGGACTATAATTCACCCCTCCACTTT
CDR3aa: CASTTGDYNSPLHF

d_gene: -
j_gene: TRBJ2-2
abundance: -
v_gene: TRBV19
CDR3nt: TGTGCCAGTAGTATAGTGGCACAAACCGGGGAGCTGTTTTTT
CDR3aa: CASSIVAQTGELFF

d_gene: TRBD2
j_gene: TRBJ2-1
abundance: -
v_gene: TRBV11-2
CDR3nt: TGTGCCAGCAGCTTAGGTATGACTAGCGGGAATGAGCAGTTCTTC
CDR3aa: CASSLGMTSGNEQFF

d_gene: TRBD1
j_gene: TRBJ1-2
abundance: -
v_gene: TRBV5-6
CDR3nt: TGTGCCAGCAGCTTCAGGGACAGGGGCTTTGGCTACACCTTC
CDR3aa: CASSFRDRGFGYTF

d_gene: -
j_gene: TRBJ2-1
abundance: -
v_gene: TRBV29-1
CDR3nt: TGCAGCGGATTGGGCAGTGAGCAGTTCTTC
CDR3aa: CSGLGSEQFF

d_gene: -
j_gene: TRBJ1-1
abundance: -
v_gene: TRBV18
CDR3nt: TGTGCCAGCTCACCACTGAAGGACAGACTCCCCGAAGCTTTCTTT
CDR3aa: CASSPLKDRLPEAFF